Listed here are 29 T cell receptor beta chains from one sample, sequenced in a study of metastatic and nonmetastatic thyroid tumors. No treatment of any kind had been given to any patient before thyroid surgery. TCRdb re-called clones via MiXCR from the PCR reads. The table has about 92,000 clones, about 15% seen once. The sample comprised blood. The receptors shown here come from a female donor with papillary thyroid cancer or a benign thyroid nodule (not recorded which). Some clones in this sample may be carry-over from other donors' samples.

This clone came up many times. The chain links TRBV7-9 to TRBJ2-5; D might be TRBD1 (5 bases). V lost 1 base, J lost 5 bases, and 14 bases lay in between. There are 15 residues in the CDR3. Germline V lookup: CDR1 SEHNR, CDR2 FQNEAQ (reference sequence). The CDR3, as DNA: TGTGCCAGCAGCTTAGGGCGCAGGGCGCAGGAGACCCAGTACTTC. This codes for CASSLGRRAQETQYF.

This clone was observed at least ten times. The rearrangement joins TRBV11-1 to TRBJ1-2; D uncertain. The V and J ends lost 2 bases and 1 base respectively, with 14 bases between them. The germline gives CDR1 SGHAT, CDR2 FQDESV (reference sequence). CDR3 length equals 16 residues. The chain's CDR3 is CASSLTSGPGNYGYTF. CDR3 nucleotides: TGTGCCAGCAGCTTAACGAGCGGCCCGGGTAACTATGGCTACACCTTC.

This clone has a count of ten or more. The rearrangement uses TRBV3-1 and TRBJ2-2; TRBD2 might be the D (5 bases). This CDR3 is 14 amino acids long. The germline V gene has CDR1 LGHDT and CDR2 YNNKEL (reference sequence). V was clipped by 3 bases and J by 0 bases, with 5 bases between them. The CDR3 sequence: CASSQRANTGELFF. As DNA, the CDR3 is TGTGCCAGCAGCCAGAGGGCGAACACCGGGGAGCTGTTTTTT.

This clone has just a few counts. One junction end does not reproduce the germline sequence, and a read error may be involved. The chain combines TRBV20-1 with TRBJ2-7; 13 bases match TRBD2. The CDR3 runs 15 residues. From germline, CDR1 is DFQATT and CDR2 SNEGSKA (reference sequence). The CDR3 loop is CSAPSLLAGGNEKYF. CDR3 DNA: TGCAGTGCTCCCTCCCTACTAGCGGGGGGGAACGAGAAGTACTTC.

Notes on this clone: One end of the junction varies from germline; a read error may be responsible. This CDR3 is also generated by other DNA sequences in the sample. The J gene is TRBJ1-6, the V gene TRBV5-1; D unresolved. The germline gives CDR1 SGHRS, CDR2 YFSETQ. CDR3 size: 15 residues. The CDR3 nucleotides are TGCGCCAGCCCACCCTATAGTAATCGGGATTCACCCCTCCATTTT. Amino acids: CASPPYSNRDSPLHF. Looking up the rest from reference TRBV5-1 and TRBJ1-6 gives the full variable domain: KAGVTQTPRYLIKTRGQQVTLSCSPISGHRSVSWYQQTPGQGLQFLFEYFSETQRNKGNFPGRFSGRQFSNSRSEMNVSTLELGDSALYLCASPPYSNRDSPLHFGNGTRLTVT.

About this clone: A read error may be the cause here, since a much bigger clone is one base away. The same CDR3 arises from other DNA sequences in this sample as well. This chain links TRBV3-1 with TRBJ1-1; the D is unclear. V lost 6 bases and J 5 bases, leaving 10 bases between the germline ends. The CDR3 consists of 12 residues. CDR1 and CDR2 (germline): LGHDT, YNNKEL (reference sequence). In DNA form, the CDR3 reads TGTGCCAGCAGTCACGGGGTAACTGAAGCTTTCTTT. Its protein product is CASSHGVTEAFF.

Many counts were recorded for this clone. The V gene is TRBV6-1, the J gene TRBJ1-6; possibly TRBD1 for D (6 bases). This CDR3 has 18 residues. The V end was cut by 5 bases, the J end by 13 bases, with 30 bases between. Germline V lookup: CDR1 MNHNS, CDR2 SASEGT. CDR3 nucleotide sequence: TGTGCCAGCAGTTTGGCCCTGGGGGGGGCGGGTGGGGACGAGCCCCTCCACTTT. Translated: CASSLALGGAGGDEPLHF.

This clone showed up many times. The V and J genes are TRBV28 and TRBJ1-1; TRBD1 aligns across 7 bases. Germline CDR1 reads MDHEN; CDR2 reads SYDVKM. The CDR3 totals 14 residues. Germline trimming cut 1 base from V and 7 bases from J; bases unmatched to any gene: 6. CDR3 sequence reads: CASSLYQGEDEAFF. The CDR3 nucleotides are TGTGCCAGCAGTTTATACCAGGGGGAGGATGAAGCTTTCTTT.

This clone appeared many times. The CDR3 here is CASSLANGPFRETQYF. The CDR3, as DNA: TGTGCCAGCAGCTTAGCGAACGGCCCTTTCAGGGAGACCCAGTACTTC. This chain joins TRBV11-1 and TRBJ2-5, with unresolved D. Per germline, CDR1 SGHAT and CDR2 FQDESV (reference sequence). This CDR3 region has 16 residues. Trimming cost V 0 bases and J 5 bases, with 16 bases left between them.

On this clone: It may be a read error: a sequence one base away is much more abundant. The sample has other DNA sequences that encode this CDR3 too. In DNA form, the CDR3 reads TGCGCCAGCAGCTTGGATCCGGAATACCAAGAGACGCAGTACTTC. This encodes CASSLDPEYQETQYF. The V and J genes are TRBV5-1 and TRBJ2-5; D is undetermined. The germline gives CDR1 SGHRS, CDR2 YFSETQ. This CDR3 region has 15 residues.

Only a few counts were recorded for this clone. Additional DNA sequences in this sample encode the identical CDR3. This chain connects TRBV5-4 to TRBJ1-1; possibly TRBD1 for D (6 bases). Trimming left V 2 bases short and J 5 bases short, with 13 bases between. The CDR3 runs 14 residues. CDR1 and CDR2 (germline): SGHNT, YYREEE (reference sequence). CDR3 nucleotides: TGTGCCAGCAGCTTACCAGGGGAGGGAACTGAAGCTTTCTTT. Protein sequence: CASSLPGEGTEAFF.

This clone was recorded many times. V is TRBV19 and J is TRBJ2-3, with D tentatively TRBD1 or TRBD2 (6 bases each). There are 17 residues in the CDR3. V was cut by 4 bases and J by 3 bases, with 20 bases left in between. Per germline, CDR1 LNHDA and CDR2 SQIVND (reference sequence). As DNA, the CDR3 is TGTGCCAGTAGTAAGCGGGCTGCAGGGGTTGGGACAGATACGCAGTATTTT. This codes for CASSKRAAGVGTDTQYF.

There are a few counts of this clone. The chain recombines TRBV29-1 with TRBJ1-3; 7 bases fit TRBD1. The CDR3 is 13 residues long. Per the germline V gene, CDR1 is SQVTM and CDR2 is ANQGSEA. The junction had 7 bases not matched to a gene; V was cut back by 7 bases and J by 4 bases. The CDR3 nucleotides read TGCAGCGCTCGGGACAGTGACGGAAACACCATATATTTT. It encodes CSARDSDGNTIYF.

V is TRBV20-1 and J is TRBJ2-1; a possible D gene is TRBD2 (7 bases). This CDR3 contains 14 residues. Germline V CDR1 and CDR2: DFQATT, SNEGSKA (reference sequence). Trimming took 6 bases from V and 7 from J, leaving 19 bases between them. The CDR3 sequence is CSAARGEGYNEQFF. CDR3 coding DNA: TGCAGTGCCGCAAGGGGGGAGGGGTATAATGAGCAGTTCTTC.

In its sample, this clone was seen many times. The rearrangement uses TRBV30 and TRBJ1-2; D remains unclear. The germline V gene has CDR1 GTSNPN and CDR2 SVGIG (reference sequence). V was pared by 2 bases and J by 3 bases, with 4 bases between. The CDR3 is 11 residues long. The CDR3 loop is CAWSRDYGYTF. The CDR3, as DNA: TGTGCCTGGAGTCGGGACTATGGCTACACCTTC.

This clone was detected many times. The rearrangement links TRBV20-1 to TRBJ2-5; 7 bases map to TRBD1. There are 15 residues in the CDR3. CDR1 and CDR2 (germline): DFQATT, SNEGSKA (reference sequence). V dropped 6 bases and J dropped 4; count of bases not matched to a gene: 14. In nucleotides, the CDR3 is TGCAGTGCCTACAGCCGGGACAGCGGTGCAGAGACCCAGTACTTC. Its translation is CSAYSRDSGAETQYF.

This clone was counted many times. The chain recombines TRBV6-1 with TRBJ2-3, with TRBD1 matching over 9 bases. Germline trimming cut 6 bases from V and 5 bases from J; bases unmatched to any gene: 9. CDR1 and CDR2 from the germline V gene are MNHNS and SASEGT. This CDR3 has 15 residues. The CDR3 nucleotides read TGTGCCAGCAGCCGATCCGGGACAGGGATAGATACGCAGTATTTT. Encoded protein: CASSRSGTGIDTQYF.

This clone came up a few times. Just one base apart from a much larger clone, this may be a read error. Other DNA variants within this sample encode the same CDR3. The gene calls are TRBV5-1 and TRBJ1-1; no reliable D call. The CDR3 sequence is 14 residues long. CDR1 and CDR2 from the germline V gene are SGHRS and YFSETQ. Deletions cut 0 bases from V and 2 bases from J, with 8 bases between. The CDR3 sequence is CASSLELLNTEAFF. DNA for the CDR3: TGCGCCAGCAGCTTGGAACTCCTTAACACTGAAGCTTTCTTT.

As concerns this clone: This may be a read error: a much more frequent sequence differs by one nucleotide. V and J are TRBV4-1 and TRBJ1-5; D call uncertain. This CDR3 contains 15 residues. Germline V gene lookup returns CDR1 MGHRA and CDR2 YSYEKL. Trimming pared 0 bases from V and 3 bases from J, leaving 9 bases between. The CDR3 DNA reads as TGCGCCAGCAGCCAAGATCGTCGGTACAATCAGCCCCAGCATTTT. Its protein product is CASSQDRRYNQPQHF.

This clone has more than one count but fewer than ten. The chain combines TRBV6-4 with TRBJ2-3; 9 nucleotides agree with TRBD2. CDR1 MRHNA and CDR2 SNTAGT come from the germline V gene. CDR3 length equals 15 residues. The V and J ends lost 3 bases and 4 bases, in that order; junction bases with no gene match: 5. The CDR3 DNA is TGTGCCAGCAGTGAGAAGACTAGCGGATCAGATACGCAGTATTTT. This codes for CASSEKTSGSDTQYF.

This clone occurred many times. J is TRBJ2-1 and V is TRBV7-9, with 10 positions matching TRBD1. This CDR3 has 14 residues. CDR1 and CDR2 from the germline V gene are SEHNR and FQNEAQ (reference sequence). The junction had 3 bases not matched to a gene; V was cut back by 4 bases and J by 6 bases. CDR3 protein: CASSWDRGANEQFF. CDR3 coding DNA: TGTGCCAGCAGCTGGGACAGGGGTGCCAATGAGCAGTTCTTC.

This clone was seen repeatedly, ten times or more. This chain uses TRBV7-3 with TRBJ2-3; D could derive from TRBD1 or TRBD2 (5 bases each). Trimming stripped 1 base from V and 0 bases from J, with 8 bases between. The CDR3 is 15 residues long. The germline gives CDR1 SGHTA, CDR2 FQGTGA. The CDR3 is CASSLSRDSTDTQYF. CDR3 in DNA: TGTGCCAGCAGCTTAAGTCGGGACAGCACAGATACGCAGTATTTT.

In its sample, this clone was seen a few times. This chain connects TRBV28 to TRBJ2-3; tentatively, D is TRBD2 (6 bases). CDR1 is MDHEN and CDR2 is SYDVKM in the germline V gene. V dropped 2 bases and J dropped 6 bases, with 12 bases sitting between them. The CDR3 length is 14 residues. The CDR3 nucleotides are TGTGCCAGCAGTTTACCCAGCGGGCCTGATACGCAGTATTTT. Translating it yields CASSLPSGPDTQYF.

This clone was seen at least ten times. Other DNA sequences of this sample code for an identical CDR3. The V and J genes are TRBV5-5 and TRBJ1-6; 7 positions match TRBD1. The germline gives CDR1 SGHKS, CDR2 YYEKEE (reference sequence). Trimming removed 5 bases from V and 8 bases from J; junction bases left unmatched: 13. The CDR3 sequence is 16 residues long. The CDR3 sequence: CASRGLGGGLDSPLHF. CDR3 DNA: TGTGCCAGCAGAGGGCTGGGAGGGGGCCTTGATTCACCCCTCCACTTT. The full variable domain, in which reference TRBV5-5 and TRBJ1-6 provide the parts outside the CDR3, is DAGVTQSPTHLIKTRGQQVTLRCSPISGHKSVSWYQQVLGQGPQFIFQYYEKEERGRGNFPDRFSARQFPNYSSELNVNALLLGDSALYLCASRGLGGGLDSPLHFGNGTRLTVT.

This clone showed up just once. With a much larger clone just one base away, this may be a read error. For the CDR3, the DNA is TGCAGTGCTCACAGGGGGGCGAGCAATCAGCCCCAGCATTTT. Protein: CSAHRGASNQPQHF. The J gene is TRBJ1-5, the V gene TRBV20-1, with 8 bases matching TRBD1. CDR1 is DFQATT and CDR2 is SNEGSKA in the germline V gene (reference sequence). V trimming: 5 bases; J trimming: 1 base; junction bases outside the gene matches: 4. The CDR3 has 14 residues.

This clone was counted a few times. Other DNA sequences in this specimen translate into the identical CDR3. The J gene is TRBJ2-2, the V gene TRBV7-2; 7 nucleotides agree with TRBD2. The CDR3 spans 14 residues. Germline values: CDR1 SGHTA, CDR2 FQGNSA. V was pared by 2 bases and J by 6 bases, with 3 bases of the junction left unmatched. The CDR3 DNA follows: TGTGCCAGCAGCTTACCGGGGGGAGCCGGGGAGCTGTTTTTT. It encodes CASSLPGGAGELFF.

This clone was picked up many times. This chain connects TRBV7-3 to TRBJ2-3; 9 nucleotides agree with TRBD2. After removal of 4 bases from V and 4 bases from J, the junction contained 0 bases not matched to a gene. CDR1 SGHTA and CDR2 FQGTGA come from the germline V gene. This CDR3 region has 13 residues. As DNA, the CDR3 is TGTGCCAGCAGCTGGACTAGCGCAGATACGCAGTATTTT. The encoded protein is CASSWTSADTQYF.

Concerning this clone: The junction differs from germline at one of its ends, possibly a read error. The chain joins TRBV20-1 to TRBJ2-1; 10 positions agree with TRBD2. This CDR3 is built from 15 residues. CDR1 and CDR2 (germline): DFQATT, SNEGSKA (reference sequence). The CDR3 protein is CSGMRLAGGYNEHFF. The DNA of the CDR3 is TGCAGTGGGATGAGATTAGCGGGGGGTTACAATGAGCACTTCTTC.

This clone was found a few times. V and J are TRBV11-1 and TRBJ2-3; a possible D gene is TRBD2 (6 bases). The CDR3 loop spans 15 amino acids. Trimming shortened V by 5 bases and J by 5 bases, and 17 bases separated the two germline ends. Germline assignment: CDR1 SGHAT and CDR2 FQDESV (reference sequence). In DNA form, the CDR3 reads TGTGCCAGCAGCCCCCAAGGGGAGGCCCAAGATACGCAGTATTTT. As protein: CASSPQGEAQDTQYF.